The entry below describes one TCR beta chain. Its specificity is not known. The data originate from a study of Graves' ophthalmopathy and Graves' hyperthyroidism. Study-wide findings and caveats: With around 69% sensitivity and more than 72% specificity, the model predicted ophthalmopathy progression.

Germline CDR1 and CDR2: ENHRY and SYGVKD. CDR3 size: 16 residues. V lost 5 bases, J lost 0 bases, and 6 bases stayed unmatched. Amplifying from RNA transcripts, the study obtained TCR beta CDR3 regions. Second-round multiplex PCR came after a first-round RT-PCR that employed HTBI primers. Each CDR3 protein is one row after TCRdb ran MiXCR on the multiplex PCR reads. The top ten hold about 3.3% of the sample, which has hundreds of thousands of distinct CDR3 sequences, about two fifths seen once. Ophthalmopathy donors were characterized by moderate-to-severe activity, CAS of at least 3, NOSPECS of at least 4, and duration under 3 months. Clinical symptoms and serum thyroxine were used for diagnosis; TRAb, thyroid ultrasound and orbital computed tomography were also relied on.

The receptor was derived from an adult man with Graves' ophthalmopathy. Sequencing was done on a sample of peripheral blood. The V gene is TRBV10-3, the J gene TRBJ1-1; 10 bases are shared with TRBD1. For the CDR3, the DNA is TGTGCCATCAGTCCGGGACAGGGGCTAATGAACACTGAAGCTTTCTTT. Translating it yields CAISPGQGLMNTEAFF.